This T cell receptor beta chain emerged from a study of OX40 agonist ivuxolimab in advanced cancers. Background on the study: Ivuxolimab, an agonistic anti-OX40 (CD134) antibody, was given to patients.

Libraries were prepared by immunoSEQ multiplex PCR; TCRdb keeps only in-frame clonotypes and omits some of them. The sample has roughly 73,000 clones, 88% seen once. This TCR was sampled from an adult with an advanced solid tumor such as melanoma, head and neck, liver or kidney cancer. This specimen was CD4+ or CD8+ T cells sorted from blood, taken in a trial of the OX40 agonist ivuxolimab.

The CDR3 DNA sequence: TGTGCCAGCAGTGAAGCCCGGGCCACCGGGGAGCTGTTTTTT. Amino acids: CASSEARATGELFF. The rearrangement uses TRBV25-1 and TRBJ2-2; D is unresolved. This CDR3 comprises 14 residues. The V end was cut by 2 bases, the J end by 4 bases, with 8 bases between. CDR1 is MGHDK and CDR2 is SYGVNS in the germline V gene.